What follows are 32 T cell receptor beta chains derived from one specimen sequenced in a study of cytomegalovirus exposure and HLA in healthy donors. The PCR employed 60 Vbeta primers together with 13 Jbeta primers. The data were produced by immunoSEQ multiplex PCR, yet TCRdb's version contains in-frame clones alone and is incomplete. The sample contains around 150,000 clones, 60% to 85% of which appear only once. Source material: PBMCs. The receptors were sampled from a woman between 50 and 59 years old in good health and CMV-seropositive.

The CDR3: CASSSGPPTGYNEQFF. The DNA of the CDR3 is TGCGCCAGCAGCTCGGGCCCACCGACAGGCTACAATGAGCAGTTCTTC. V gene TRBV5-1 combines with J gene TRBJ2-1, with D possibly being TRBD1 (6 bases). CDR3 length equals 16 residues. The ends were cut back, 3 bases at V and 3 bases at J, with 16 bases in the middle. Germline V lookup: CDR1 SGHRS, CDR2 YFSETQ.

Of note for this clone: The junction and the germline gene differ at one end; a read error may be behind it. This same CDR3 is encoded by further DNA sequences in the sample. The V gene is TRBV10-1, the J gene TRBJ2-1; the D gene is possibly TRBD1 (6 bases). Germline CDR1 reads WNHNN; CDR2 reads SYGVQD (reference sequence). This CDR3 has 13 amino acids. The DNA for the CDR3 is TGCGCCAGCAGCGAGTCTGGGGGCGATGAGCAGTTCTTC. This gives the protein CASSESGGDEQFF.

The rearrangement uses TRBV19 and TRBJ1-5; 7 bases match TRBD1. CDR1 is LNHDA, CDR2 SQIVND, per germline (reference sequence). This CDR3 has 13 residues. J gave up 5 bases and V 3 bases, and 1 base lay outside the gene matches. The CDR3 DNA sequence: TGTGCCAGTAGTATCGACAGGGATCAGCCCCAGCATTTT. Translating it yields CASSIDRDQPQHF.

The chain recombines TRBV4-1 with TRBJ2-7; TRBD2 matches at 8 bases. CDR1 MGHRA and CDR2 YSYEKL come from the germline V gene. The ends lost 0 bases at V and 2 bases at J; junction bases unmatched: 3. CDR3 length: 15 residues. This chain's CDR3 is CASSQDTGGPYEQYF. CDR3 in DNA: TGCGCCAGCAGCCAAGATACGGGGGGGCCCTACGAGCAGTACTTC.

The CDR3 sequence is CASSFGADNEQFF. CDR3 sequence (DNA): TGTGCCAGCAGTTTTGGGGCAGACAATGAGCAGTTCTTC. The chain couples TRBV27 to TRBJ2-1, with a weak D call TRBD1 (5 bases). The CDR3 runs to 13 residues. Germline lookup yields CDR1 MNHEY and CDR2 SMNVEV (reference sequence). V was trimmed by 3 bases and J by 5 bases, leaving 8 bases between them.

The chain has TRBV7-8 and TRBJ1-5; unclear D gene. The CDR3 is made up of 13 amino acids. Germline V gene sequence: CDR1 SGHVS, CDR2 FQNEAQ. The ends were cut back, 5 bases at V and 4 bases at J, with 9 bases in the middle. The DNA for the CDR3 is TGTGCCAGCAGCCCACAATCTAATCAGCCCCAGCATTTT. Translated, it gives CASSPQSNQPQHF.

The chain uses TRBV10-3 and TRBJ2-3, with 8 positions matching TRBD2. The CDR3 loop spans 17 amino acids. Germline V CDR1 and CDR2: ENHRY, SYGVKD. J gave up 0 bases and V 4 bases, and 9 bases lay outside the gene matches. The CDR3 nucleotides read TGTGCCATCAGTGGGGGGCTAGCGGGTCATAGCACAGATACGCAGTATTTT. Amino acids: CAISGGLAGHSTDTQYF.

The chain uses TRBV5-6 and TRBJ2-5; no firm D call. V lost 3 bases to trimming and J lost 1 base, with 7 bases between them. The CDR3 runs 13 residues. Germline V gene sequence: CDR1 SGHDT, CDR2 YYEEEE. CDR3 protein: CASSSGVQETQYF. CDR3 nucleotides: TGTGCCAGCAGCTCCGGAGTCCAAGAGACCCAGTACTTC. Combining the CDR3 with reference TRBV5-6 and TRBJ2-5 gives the whole variable domain DAGVTQSPTHLIKTRGQQVTLRCSPKSGHDTVSWYQQALGQGPQFIFQYYEEEERQRGNFPDRFSGHQFPNYSSELNVNALLLGDSALYLCASSSGVQETQYFGPGTRLLVL.

DNA of the CDR3: TGTGCCAGCAGCTTTTTGGCTAGCGTTAGGTCAGATACGCAGTATTTT. Translation gives CASSFLASVRSDTQYF. The rearrangement links TRBV27 to TRBJ2-3; D might be TRBD2 (6 bases). Germline V gives CDR1 MNHEY, CDR2 SMNVEV (reference sequence). V was pared by 6 bases and J by 4 bases, with 20 bases between. The CDR3 extends over 16 amino acids.

This chain uses TRBV27 with TRBJ2-4; D ambiguous. V was cut by 6 bases and J by 0 bases, with 6 bases left in between. Germline V CDR1 and CDR2: MNHEY, SMNVEV (reference sequence). CDR3 length equals 13 residues. The DNA of the CDR3 is TGTGCCAGCAGCGTCCGAGCCAAAAACATTCAGTACTTC. The encoded protein is CASSVRAKNIQYF.

This clone was counted a few times. The V call is TRBV6-5, the J call TRBJ2-1; 8 bases align to TRBD2. This CDR3 spans 14 amino acids. With V trimmed by 10 bases and J by 4 bases, 9 bases remained unmatched. From germline, CDR1 is MNHEY and CDR2 SVGAGI. CDR3 nucleotides: TGTGCCACCCGGCTGGCGGGGGGTTACAATGAGCAGTTCTTC. Encoded protein: CATRLAGGYNEQFF.

The chain has TRBV5-4 and TRBJ2-7; TRBD1 is a possible D gene (6 bases). Deletions cut 4 bases from V and 4 bases from J, with 12 bases between. The CDR3 contains 13 residues. Germline V gene data show CDR1 as SGHNT and CDR2 as YYREEE (reference sequence). For the CDR3, the DNA is TGTGCCAGCAGCATAGACAGGCGTTACGAGCAGTACTTC. It specifies CASSIDRRYEQYF.

This chain uses TRBV18 with TRBJ2-7; 7 nucleotides agree with TRBD2. V lost 0 bases, J lost 4 bases, and 3 bases stayed unmatched. CDR3 length: 14 amino acids. CDR1 KGHSH and CDR2 LQKENI come from the germline V gene. CDR3 nucleotides: TGTGCCAGCTCACCACCGCGGGGGAGTTACGAGCAGTACTTC. This encodes CASSPPRGSYEQYF.

The J gene is TRBJ2-7, the V gene TRBV7-2; no reliable D call. The CDR3 runs 15 residues. V was cut by 0 bases and J by 2 bases, with 11 bases left in between. Germline CDR1 and CDR2: SGHTA and FQGNSA. The CDR3 region is CASSLARLDPYEQYF. The CDR3 bases are TGTGCCAGCAGCTTAGCGAGGTTAGATCCCTACGAGCAGTACTTC.

This chain connects TRBV5-1 to TRBJ1-4; D not resolved. There are 14 residues in the CDR3. In germline, CDR1 is SGHRS, CDR2 YFSETQ. Trimming took off 0 bases at V and 8 bases at J, with 11 bases between the two ends. The CDR3 DNA sequence: TGCGCCAGCAGCTTGGGGGAGGGAGGCGAAAAACTGTTTTTT. This codes for CASSLGEGGEKLFF. Drawing the rest from reference TRBV5-1 and TRBJ1-4, the complete variable domain is KAGVTQTPRYLIKTRGQQVTLSCSPISGHRSVSWYQQTPGQGLQFLFEYFSETQRNKGNFPGRFSGRQFSNSRSEMNVSTLELGDSALYLCASSLGEGGEKLFFGSGTQLSVL.

This chain connects TRBV6-1 to TRBJ1-5, with D maybe TRBD1 (5 bases). Germline V gene sequence: CDR1 MNHNS, CDR2 SASEGT. The V end lost 7 bases, the J end lost 6 bases, and 19 bases lay between the germline ends. The CDR3 runs to 15 residues. The CDR3 nucleotides read TGTGCCAGCATTCTGAATGGGGGGTTATTTCAGCCCCAGCATTTT. It encodes CASILNGGLFQPQHF.

The V and J genes are TRBV2 and TRBJ2-7; possibly TRBD1 for D (6 bases). Per germline, CDR1 SNHLY and CDR2 FYNNEI. The V gene lost 2 bases and the J gene lost 8 bases, with 19 bases spanning the gap. The CDR3 loop spans 15 amino acids. The CDR3, as DNA: TGTGCCAGCAGTGAATGGGGGCAGTCCAGGAGTAAGCAGTACTTC. It translates to CASSEWGQSRSKQYF.

This chain connects TRBV19 to TRBJ1-1, with 7 bases identical to TRBD1. Germline-derived CDR1 and CDR2 are LNHDA and SQIVND (reference sequence). The CDR3 spans 13 residues. Trimming cost V 5 bases and J 10 bases; bases outside gene matches: 10. The CDR3 DNA follows: TGTGCCAGTAGTGCTGAAGGGACAGCGCGAGCTTTCTTT. It codes for CASSAEGTARAFF. The full variable domain, with the rest looked up from reference TRBV19 and TRBJ1-1, is DGGITQSPKYLFRKEGQNVTLSCEQNLNHDAMYWYRQDPGQGLRLIYYSQIVNDFQKGDIAEGYSVSREKKESFPLTVTSAQKNPTAFYLCASSAEGTARAFFGQGTRLTVV.

This chain uses TRBV27 with TRBJ1-2; 8 nucleotides align to TRBD1. Germline V gene data show CDR1 as MNHEY and CDR2 as SMNVEV (reference sequence). CDR3 length: 15 residues. With 3 bases clipped from V and 6 bases from J, the junction kept 9 bases outside the gene matches. CDR3: CASSFSRQGIDGYTF. The CDR3 region has the DNA TGTGCCAGCAGTTTCAGCCGACAGGGGATTGATGGCTACACCTTC.

The chain is built from TRBV5-1 and TRBJ1-1; D is uncertain. CDR3 length: 14 residues. The germline gives CDR1 SGHRS, CDR2 YFSETQ. V lost 5 bases to trimming and J lost 4 bases, with 15 bases between them. As DNA, the CDR3 is TGCGCCAGCAGTCACGCAGGCGACCCCACTGAAGCTTTCTTT. Its translation is CASSHAGDPTEAFF.

The chain couples TRBV5-5 to TRBJ1-4; possible D gene TRBD1, 6 bases. The CDR3 length is 16 residues. Germline loops: CDR1 SGHKS, CDR2 YYEKEE (reference sequence). V shed 3 bases and J shed 8 bases, with 20 bases lying between them. CDR3 loop: CASSSPSRDKREKLFF. The CDR3 nucleotides read TGTGCCAGCAGCTCCCCGTCTCGGGACAAGAGGGAAAAACTGTTTTTT.

The chain is built from TRBV6-5 and TRBJ1-4; D is uncertain. The CDR3 contains 15 residues. Trimming took off 2 bases at V and 5 bases at J, with 12 bases between the two ends. The germline CDR1 and CDR2 sequences are MNHEY and SVGAGI. The CDR3 coding sequence is TGTGCCAGCAGTTACGCGGGGATCTCGAATGAAAAACTGTTTTTT. This gives the protein CASSYAGISNEKLFF.

DNA for the CDR3: TGTGCCAGCAGCGTTTCCGGAATGGGAGGGAGGCACACCGGGGAGCTGTTTTTT. This translates into CASSVSGMGGRHTGELFF. The chain has TRBV9 and TRBJ2-2; 7 nucleotides align to TRBD2. The CDR3 is made up of 18 amino acids. From germline, CDR1 is SGDLS and CDR2 YYNGEE. Losses at the gene ends were 2 bases for V and 3 bases for J; bases not matched to a gene: 13.

The V call is TRBV5-8, the J call TRBJ2-3; 9 nucleotides line up with TRBD1. Trimming took 5 bases from V and 1 from J; bases not matched to a gene: 2. CDR3 length: 14 residues. Looked up from germline, CDR1 is SGHTS and CDR2 is YDEGEE. In DNA, the CDR3 is TGTGCCAGCAGGACAGGGGGAGGCACAGATACGCAGTATTTT. Translating it yields CASRTGGGTDTQYF.

The CDR3 here is CASSLGWAGSGETQYF. For the CDR3, the DNA is TGTGCCAGCAGCTTGGGGTGGGCGGGGAGTGGAGAGACCCAGTACTTC. The chain links TRBV5-6 to TRBJ2-5; D might be TRBD2 (6 bases). V was trimmed by 0 bases and J by 4 bases, leaving 16 bases between them. This CDR3 contains 16 residues. CDR1 and CDR2 from the germline V gene are SGHDT and YYEEEE.

This clone has just a few counts. The V and J genes are TRBV2 and TRBJ1-1; unclear D gene. CDR1 is SNHLY, CDR2 FYNNEI, per germline. Trimming left V 3 bases short and J 4 bases short, with 6 bases between. This CDR3 comprises 12 residues. The DNA of the CDR3 is TGTGCCAGCAGTGATTTGGCCACTGAAGCTTTCTTT. This translates into CASSDLATEAFF.

In nucleotides, the CDR3 is TGCAGCACCCAGGGGGACGGCACCGGGGAGCTGTTTTTT. This sequence encodes CSTQGDGTGELFF. The chain links TRBV29-1 to TRBJ2-2, with 7 bases matching TRBD1. The ends lost 8 bases at V and 4 bases at J; junction bases unmatched: 7. Germline CDR1 is SQVTM and CDR2 is ANQGSEA. The CDR3 extends over 13 amino acids.

The chain has TRBV5-1 and TRBJ2-5; 8 bases agree with TRBD1. In germline, CDR1 is SGHRS, CDR2 YFSETQ. Germline trimming cut 2 bases from V and 5 bases from J; bases unmatched to any gene: 8. There are 15 residues in the CDR3. CDR3 coding DNA: TGCGCCAGCAGCTTACAGGGGGGAGAGGGGGAGACCCAGTACTTC. Protein: CASSLQGGEGETQYF. The whole variable domain, remainder taken from reference TRBV5-1 and TRBJ2-5, is KAGVTQTPRYLIKTRGQQVTLSCSPISGHRSVSWYQQTPGQGLQFLFEYFSETQRNKGNFPGRFSGRQFSNSRSEMNVSTLELGDSALYLCASSLQGGEGETQYFGPGTRLLVL.

The CDR3 DNA reads as TGCGCCAGCAGCTTTAGCGGGAAAGAGCAGTTCTTC. Its protein product is CASSFSGKEQFF. The chain combines TRBV5-1 with TRBJ2-1; 8 bases match TRBD2. The V gene's germline CDR1 is SGHRS and CDR2 YFSETQ. The CDR3 has 12 residues. V lost 2 bases, J lost 10 bases, and 2 bases stayed unmatched.

This clone was detected only a few times. J is TRBJ1-6 and V is TRBV5-1; D is perhaps TRBD1 (6 bases). This CDR3 is 14 amino acids long. Germline V gene sequence: CDR1 SGHRS, CDR2 YFSETQ. Trimming took off 2 bases at V and 8 bases at J, with 11 bases between the two ends. The CDR3 DNA follows: TGCGCCAGCAGCTTAGACAGGACGGATTCACCCCTCCACTTT. Translating it yields CASSLDRTDSPLHF.

The chain recombines TRBV19 with TRBJ1-5; 9 nucleotides match TRBD1. The CDR3 length is 15 residues. The J segment lost 11 bases and the V segment lost 3 bases, leaving 11 bases of the junction unmatched. Germline loops: CDR1 LNHDA, CDR2 SQIVND (reference sequence). The CDR3, as DNA: TGTGCCAGTAGTATTTCCAGGGACAGGGTATCATCCCAGCATTTT. This encodes CASSISRDRVSSQHF.

This chain connects TRBV7-2 to TRBJ1-1; D is unresolved. The germline gives CDR1 SGHTA, CDR2 FQGNSA. This CDR3 has 13 amino acids. Trimming pared 3 bases from V and 4 bases from J, leaving 9 bases between. The CDR3 sequence: CASSFGESTEAFF. The CDR3 coding sequence is TGTGCCAGCAGCTTTGGGGAGAGCACTGAAGCTTTCTTT.